The present T cell receptor (beta chain) was sequenced within a study of beta chain features in type 1 diabetes. Whole-study results and caveats: PCR, the amplification step, might favor shorter templates, equally in patients and controls. Among all four CD4+ subsets, Type 1 diabetes patients had TCRB CDR3s that were moderately but significantly shorter. For cells with high TCR expression, cDNA sequencing could yield over-representation.

V was trimmed by 1 base and J by 3 bases, leaving 13 bases between them. CDR3 size: 15 residues. CDR1 is MGHRA, CDR2 YSYEKL, per germline. Every isolated RNA sample was fully reverse transcribed, so sequencing captured expressed TCRB transcripts. Clones were sequenced by immunoSEQ multiplex PCR, and TCRdb holds only the in-frame ones, with some missing. The sample gives 60,000 to 75,000 clones, about 50% of which show up once; 0.7% is in the top ten. CD4+ cells of the naive, central memory, regulatory and stem cell-like memory types were sorted via CD45RO/CCR7/CD25/CD127/CD95/CD27. This clone was recorded a few times. Its antigen is not known.

The sample was central memory CD4+ T cells from blood. The receptor's source is a man aged 30 to 45 with type 1 diabetes. The V gene is TRBV4-1, the J gene TRBJ2-7; D may be TRBD1 (5 bases). As DNA, the CDR3 is TGCGCCAGCAGCCAAGTCGCGACAGCGATCTACGAGCAGTACTTC. Translating it yields CASSQVATAIYEQYF.